This record covers a single T cell receptor (beta chain). No antigen is known for it. This sample is drawn from a study of T cell responses to AZD1222 COVID-19 vaccine. General study results and limits: Along spike, vaccine-associated CD4 TCRs were found throughout, with dominance at 160-218 and 743-854.

The length of the CDR3 is 16 residues. CDR1 and CDR2 from the germline V gene are SQVTM and ANQGSEA. Trimming at V came to 1 base and at J to 5 bases, leaving 8 bases not matched to a gene. Pooling of second doses given at about 4 or about 12 weeks was done. Repertoires were generated with immunoSEQ multiplex PCR, while TCRdb's copy carries only in-frame clones and drops some. The table has 90,000 to 150,000 clones, about nine tenths seen once. This chain uses TRBV29-1 with TRBJ2-1, with 10 bases that match TRBD2. Sequences were derived from peripheral blood, sampled 28 days after the second AZD1222 dose. This TCR came from an adult who received the AZD1222 COVID-19 vaccine. The CDR3 bases are TGCAGCGTTGAAGGCCCCCAGCGGGGGGGTAACAATGAGCAGTTCTTC. It is translated as CSVEGPQRGGNNEQFF.